What follows describes a single T cell receptor (beta chain). This clone was counted only a few times. The antigen it binds to is not known. No much larger clonotype is one base removed from it; base qualities were not supplied. This sample was included in a study of shared clonotypes between healthy human individuals (dated by TCRdb to about 2020). About the study as a whole: The cohort included three men and a couple of women between 18 and 49 years of age. For each donor, CD4 naive and CD4 memory were each run on three plates, CD8 naive on two plates, and CD8 memory on one plate. The study deeply sequenced blood TCR repertoires of five healthy adults to estimate repertoire size and the extent of clonotype sharing between individuals. Different laboratories and diverse techniques were used to prepare libraries and sequence TCR repertoires, to increase sequencing depth and limit assay-specific biases. Between about 0.8 and 8.9 billion PBMCs per donor were obtained by leukapheresis. The paper as a whole reports these results and caveats: The genetic and exposure-history diversity represented was limited by the small number of donors. Naive subsets generally had larger estimated clonotype richness than memory subsets. Incomplete sequencing was indicated by rarefaction of sorted-subset datasets, despite the large sequencing depth. Approximately 5% of naive CD4, 3% to 3.5% of naive CD8, roughly 2.4% of memory CD4, and 0.35% to 0.4% of memory CD8 clonotypes were shared across several donors. Based on pairwise subsampling, the degree of clonotype sharing among donors was expected to be affected by sequencing depth. Sampling was limited to blood, and TCR repertoires in tissue likely differ from TCR repertoires in blood. Clonotypes shared by all four sorted-subset donors showed higher generation probabilities than non-shared clonotypes.

TCR CDR3 regions were amplified from genomic DNA by multiplex PCR using the deep immunoSEQ assay. For each cell subset, the extracted genomic DNA was distributed evenly across all wells of several immunoSEQ 96-well plates, and each plate served as one replicate. Each replicate PCR for sorted subsets received around 0.2 ug genomic DNA, equal to 28,000 or so T cell genomes. The purified libraries were quantified using a Qubit 3.0 fluorometer, sized with a Bioanalyzer 2100, and then quantified again using the KAPA Library Quantification kit. Each immunoSEQ 96-well plate was sequenced on its own single-read 150-cycle Illumina NextSeq 550 flow cell. In the authors' own workflow: Because the immunoSEQ output held only junctional sequences and lacked quality scores, the filtering could not match the filtering applied to full-length reads. To assign V/J genes and CDR3, sequences were annotated against IMGT germline references using PyIR, a Python wrapper for IgBLAST v1.9. Reads were filtered out if the reads had weak V/J assignments (E-value above 1e-6), no CDR3, stop codons, out-of-frame junctions, or ambiguous translated residues. V3J clonotypes were defined as sequences sharing the same inferred V gene, J gene, and CDR3 amino acid sequence. Percentage overlap between repertoires was computed as shared unique clonotypes divided by the size of the smaller repertoire. Three approaches were used to assess repertoire richness: RTK rarefaction, the Chao1 estimator, and Recon v2.1 estimates of unobserved clonotypes. OLGA was used to compute generation probabilities for all TCRbeta clonotypes that the gDNA method yielded from a few donors. Sourced from immuneACCESS, this table was stored by TCRdb with only in-frame sequences that have V and J called. A share of the clones is absent; for the studies checked, an unresolved V gene accounts for under half, and the remainder has no known explanation. V and J calls plus clone size are reproduced from that table; the DNA served to infer D and trimming. The sample includes 740,000 or so clones, with more than 70% observed a single time. Of the sample, roughly 1.9% falls within the top ten clones.

The donors were healthy, HIV-negative adults who had no recently reported acute infections or vaccinations. Every donor was a Caucasian adult residing in Nashville, Tennessee, USA. Magnetic negative selection was used to enrich CD4+ T cells, after which naive cells were positively selected on CD45RA and the negative fraction became the memory subset. After blood collection by leukapheresis, PBMCs were isolated using Ficoll-Histopaque density gradient centrifugation and then cryopreserved in the vapor phase of liquid nitrogen. Analytical flow cytometry was used to check the purity and quantity of every magnetically sorted T cell population. Genomic DNA was isolated from every sorted fraction and measured by UV absorbance on a Nanodrop 2000c. The sequenced sample consisted of memory CD4+ T cells sorted from blood. The sample's cell subset or site label, in plain terms: CD45RA-negative fraction. The source is a woman aged 30 to 39 in good health.

The CDR3 protein sequence reads: CASAQRELKQETQYF. The nucleotide sequence reads as follows: TGTGCCAGCGCCCAGCGGGAGTTAAAGCAAGAGACCCAGTACTTC. The chain was built from TRBV7-6 and TRBJ2-5, with TRBD2 matching 8 junction bases. Looking up the germline V gene yields CDR1 SGHVS and CDR2 FNYEAQ. Measured from the cysteine to the phenylalanine, the CDR3 is 15 residues long. The entry retains the CDR3 DNA only, 45 bases that are in frame from base 1. V lost 8 bases and J lost 2 bases, and the count of bases not matched to a germline gene is 10.